One and the same sample provided the 23 T cell receptor beta chains below, sequenced in a study of siplizumab effects on memory and regulatory T cells. Sequencing was performed with immunoSEQ multiplex PCR; in TCRdb, only in-frame clones are kept and a portion is missing. The sample shows about 100,000 clones, more than 85% of them seen only once. The sequencing sample was made of CD4+ T cells sorted from blood. The receptors derive from a human donor in good health.

DNA for the CDR3: TGTGCCAGCAGCCCCGGACTAGCGGGGGAGGGCGGGGAGCTGTTTTTT. Translation: CASSPGLAGEGGELFF. This chain connects TRBV28 to TRBJ2-2; 13 bases fit TRBD2. Germline assignment: CDR1 MDHEN and CDR2 SYDVKM. The length of the CDR3 is 16 residues. V shed 6 bases, J shed 7 bases, and the junction held 8 bases outside the gene matches. The full variable domain, its missing parts supplied by reference TRBV28 and TRBJ2-2, is DVKVTQSSRYLVKRTGEKVFLECVQDMDHENMFWYRQDPGLGLRLIYFSYDVKMKEKGDIPEGYSVSREKKERFSLILESASTNQTSMYLCASSPGLAGEGGELFFGEGSRLTVL.

The rearrangement joins TRBV2 to TRBJ2-5; D is possibly TRBD1 (5 bases). The germline CDR1 and CDR2 sequences are SNHLY and FYNNEI. The CDR3 loop spans 15 amino acids. V gave up 1 base and J gave up 4 bases, with 13 bases separating them. CDR3 nucleotides: TGTGCCAGCAGTGAAGGGGGCTCGAGTAGAGAGACCCAGTACTTC. Residues: CASSEGGSSRETQYF.

For this clone: The sample holds other DNA sequences that translate to the same CDR3. The rearrangement links TRBV27 to TRBJ2-5, with D unresolved. The CDR3 has 11 amino acids. Germline values: CDR1 MNHEY, CDR2 SMNVEV (reference sequence). V lost 6 bases to trimming and J lost 1 base, with 3 bases between them. CDR3 in DNA: TGTGCCAGCAGACGCCAAGAGACCCAGTACTTC. Its protein product is CASRRQETQYF.

Comment on this clone: The junction differs from germline at one of its ends, possibly a read error. The chain is built from TRBV7-3 and TRBJ2-7, with D unclear. The CDR3 contains 15 residues. CDR1 and CDR2 from the germline V gene are SGHTA and FQGTGA. CDR3 nucleotides: TGTGCCGGCAGCTTAACGGTCGGAAGCTCCTACGAGCAGTACTTC. It translates to CAGSLTVGSSYEQYF.

The V and J genes are TRBV10-3 and TRBJ2-7; 7 nucleotides match TRBD1. J lost 8 bases, V lost 5 bases, and 6 bases had no gene match. CDR1 and CDR2 from the germline V gene are ENHRY and SYGVKD. The CDR3 covers 12 residues. The CDR3 is CAISIGDSQQYF. The CDR3 DNA is TGTGCCATCAGTATAGGGGACAGTCAGCAGTACTTC.

The chain joins TRBV2 to TRBJ2-1, with D possibly matching TRBD1 (7 bases). V was trimmed by 3 bases and J by 8 bases, leaving 17 bases between them. The CDR3 sequence is 15 residues long. Germline V lookup: CDR1 SNHLY, CDR2 FYNNEI. The CDR3 loop is CASSDSGGMGDEQFF. CDR3 in DNA: TGTGCCAGCAGTGACTCAGGGGGGATGGGGGATGAGCAGTTCTTC.

The chain uses TRBV6-6 and TRBJ1-4; D is undetermined. The germline CDR1 and CDR2 sequences are MNHNY and SVGAGI (reference sequence). The V gene lost 6 bases and the J gene lost 3 bases, with 8 bases spanning the gap. The CDR3 has 13 residues. The CDR3 loop reads CASRGGANEKLFF. In DNA, the CDR3 is TGTGCCAGCAGAGGCGGGGCTAATGAAAAACTGTTTTTT.

The rearrangement links TRBV28 to TRBJ1-2; 11 bases fit TRBD1. The CDR3 covers 16 residues. Unmatched junction bases numbered 10, after V lost 5 bases and J lost 5 bases. Germline V gene data show CDR1 as MDHEN and CDR2 as SYDVKM. The CDR3 loop reads CASSPPDRGPRYGYTF. Written as DNA, the CDR3 is TGTGCCAGCAGTCCTCCGGACAGGGGGCCTCGATATGGCTACACCTTC.

The J gene is TRBJ2-1, the V gene TRBV5-1; 9 nucleotides align to TRBD1. Trimming cost V 7 bases and J 4 bases; bases outside gene matches: 3. This CDR3 comprises 13 residues. The germline V gene has CDR1 SGHRS and CDR2 YFSETQ. The CDR3 coding sequence is TGCGCCAGCGTCGGGACAGGGTACAATGAGCAGTTCTTC. Its protein product is CASVGTGYNEQFF. Together with reference TRBV5-1 and TRBJ2-1, the CDR3 gives the full variable domain: KAGVTQTPRYLIKTRGQQVTLSCSPISGHRSVSWYQQTPGQGLQFLFEYFSETQRNKGNFPGRFSGRQFSNSRSEMNVSTLELGDSALYLCASVGTGYNEQFFGPGTRLTVL.

There are a few counts of this clone. The chain couples TRBV30 to TRBJ2-2, with TRBD1 as a possible D gene (5 bases). CDR1 and CDR2 from the germline V gene are GTSNPN and SVGIG (reference sequence). This CDR3 is 13 amino acids long. V was cut by 0 bases and J by 9 bases, with 11 bases left in between. CDR3 in DNA: TGTGCCTGGAGTGTAGGGCAGGGAAGGGAGCTGTTTTTT. It codes for CAWSVGQGRELFF. The whole variable domain, remainder taken from reference TRBV30 and TRBJ2-2, is SQTIHQWPATLVQPVGSPLSLECTVEGTSNPNLYWYRQAAGRGLQLLFYSVGIGQISSEVPQNLSASRPQDRQFILSSKKLLLSDSGFYLCAWSVGQGRELFFGEGSRLTVL.

This chain joins TRBV7-8 and TRBJ1-3, with a weak D call TRBD1 (6 bases). Germline V CDR1 and CDR2: SGHVS, FQNEAQ. V was clipped by 4 bases and J by 0 bases, with 19 bases between them. The CDR3 has 18 amino acids. CDR3 region: CASSSRDITKFSGNTIYF. CDR3 DNA: TGTGCCAGCAGCTCCCGGGACATAACTAAGTTCTCTGGAAACACCATATATTTT.

This clone has just a few counts. One end of the junction varies from germline; a read error may be responsible. The genes are TRBV20-1 and TRBJ1-2, with D uncertain. Germline CDR1 reads DFQATT; CDR2 reads SNEGSKA (reference sequence). The CDR3 is 8 residues long. The CDR3 nucleotides read TGCAGTGCAAAATCTGGTCTATTC. Its protein is CSAKSGLF.

The genes are TRBV9 and TRBJ2-5; TRBD1 matches at 7 bases. V lost 0 bases and J lost 3; bases outside the gene matches: 2. This CDR3 has 14 residues. Per the germline V gene, CDR1 is SGDLS and CDR2 is YYNGEE. The CDR3, as DNA: TGTGCCAGCAGCGTAGGACAGGGTGAAGAGACCCAGTACTTC. The encoded protein is CASSVGQGEETQYF.

This clone occurred once. This rearrangement joins TRBV6-5 to TRBJ2-5; 9 bases agree with TRBD1. V gave up 1 base and J gave up 5 bases; unmatched junction bases: 5. CDR1 and CDR2 (germline): MNHEY, SVGAGI. This CDR3 spans 15 amino acids. In DNA, the CDR3 is TGTGCCAGCAGTTACTTGCAGACAGGGGGGGAGACCCAGTACTTC. Amino acid sequence: CASSYLQTGGETQYF.

The J gene is TRBJ2-1, the V gene TRBV28, with D tentatively TRBD1 (6 bases). Deletions cut 4 bases from V and 5 bases from J, with 18 bases between. Looked up from germline, CDR1 is MDHEN and CDR2 is SYDVKM. CDR3 length: 16 amino acids. The CDR3 bases are TGTGCCAGCAGTTCACTAGGACAGAGGATTAACAATGAGCAGTTCTTC. Translation: CASSSLGQRINNEQFF.

The chain combines TRBV9 with TRBJ2-2; D unresolved. This CDR3 spans 10 amino acids. Germline loops: CDR1 SGDLS, CDR2 YYNGEE. Deletions cut 9 bases from V and 3 bases from J, with 3 bases between. Here the CDR3 reads CATYTGELFF. For the CDR3, the DNA is TGTGCCACCTACACCGGGGAGCTGTTTTTT.

CDR3 DNA sequence: TGTGCTAGTGGTTTGGTACAGGGGGCGCCTGGGGCCAACGTCCTGACTTTC. It yields the protein CASGLVQGAPGANVLTF. V and J are TRBV12-5 and TRBJ2-6, with 9 positions matching TRBD1. V dropped 0 bases and J dropped 2; count of bases not matched to a gene: 2. Per the germline V gene, CDR1 is LGHNT and CDR2 is FRNRAP. This CDR3 is 17 amino acids long.

The chain uses TRBV10-2 and TRBJ1-3; possible D gene TRBD1, 5 bases. The V and J ends lost 1 base and 0 bases respectively, with 10 bases between them. The CDR3 runs 16 residues. Germline V lookup: CDR1 WSHSY, CDR2 SAAADI. The CDR3: CASSEFRDGSGNTIYF. CDR3 nucleotide sequence: TGCGCCAGCAGTGAGTTCCGGGACGGCTCTGGAAACACCATATATTTT.

The chain is built from TRBV6-5 and TRBJ2-7; 10 nucleotides line up with TRBD1. The germline CDR1 and CDR2 sequences are MNHEY and SVGAGI. This CDR3 comprises 15 residues. With 2 bases clipped from V and 2 bases from J, the junction kept 3 bases outside the gene matches. The chain's CDR3 is CASSYRDRGTYEQYF. The DNA of the CDR3 is TGTGCCAGCAGTTACAGGGACAGGGGAACCTACGAGCAGTACTTC.

V is TRBV19 and J is TRBJ1-1, with no clear D. V dropped 7 bases and J dropped 4 bases, with 13 bases sitting between them. The CDR3 totals 13 residues. The V gene's germline CDR1 is LNHDA and CDR2 SQIVND (reference sequence). CDR3 in DNA: TGTGCCAGTACGCGACAACTGGGCACTGAAGCTTTCTTT. It specifies CASTRQLGTEAFF.

The chain uses TRBV30 and TRBJ1-1; D might be TRBD1 (6 bases). The CDR3 spans 11 residues. V was shortened by 3 bases and J by 10 bases, with 12 bases between the two germline ends. From germline, CDR1 is GTSNPN and CDR2 SVGIG (reference sequence). CDR3 nucleotides: TGTGCCTGGAGCGACGGGGGGGCAGCTTTCTTT. This translates into CAWSDGGAAFF.

This clone was seen a few times. The chain carries TRBV5-1 and TRBJ2-5, with a weak D call TRBD2 (5 bases). V was trimmed by 1 base and J by 4 bases, leaving 8 bases between them. CDR3 size: 13 residues. Germline V gene sequence: CDR1 SGHRS, CDR2 YFSETQ. For the CDR3, the DNA is TGCGCCAGCAGCTTGCCGGGGTTAGAGACCCAGTACTTC. As protein: CASSLPGLETQYF.

This clone has only a few counts. The V gene is TRBV9, the J gene TRBJ1-6; D gene ambiguous. V lost 0 bases, J lost 3 bases, and 7 bases lay in between. Germline CDR1 is SGDLS and CDR2 is YYNGEE. This CDR3 has 15 residues. The CDR3 DNA reads as TGTGCCAGCAGCGTAGGCGAACACTATAATTCACCCCTCCACTTT. Encoded protein: CASSVGEHYNSPLHF.